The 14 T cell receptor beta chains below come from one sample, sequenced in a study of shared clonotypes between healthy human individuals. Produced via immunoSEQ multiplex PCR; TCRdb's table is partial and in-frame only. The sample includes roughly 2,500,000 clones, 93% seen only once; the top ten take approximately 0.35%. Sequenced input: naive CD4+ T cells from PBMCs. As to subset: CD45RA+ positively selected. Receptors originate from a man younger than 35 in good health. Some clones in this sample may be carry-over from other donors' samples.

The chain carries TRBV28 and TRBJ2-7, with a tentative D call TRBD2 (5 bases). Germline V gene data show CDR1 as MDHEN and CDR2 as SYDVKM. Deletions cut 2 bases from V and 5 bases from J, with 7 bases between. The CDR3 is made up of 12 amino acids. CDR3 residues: CASSLRGNEQYF. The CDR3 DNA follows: TGTGCCAGCAGTTTACGAGGGAACGAGCAGTACTTC. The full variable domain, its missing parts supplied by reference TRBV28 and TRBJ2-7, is DVKVTQSSRYLVKRTGEKVFLECVQDMDHENMFWYRQDPGLGLRLIYFSYDVKMKEKGDIPEGYSVSREKKERFSLILESASTNQTSMYLCASSLRGNEQYFGPGTRLTVT.

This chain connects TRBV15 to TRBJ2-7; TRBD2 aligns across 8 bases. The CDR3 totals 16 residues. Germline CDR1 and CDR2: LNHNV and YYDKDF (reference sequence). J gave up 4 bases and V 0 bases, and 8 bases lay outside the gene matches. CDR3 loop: CATSRDYSGSIYEQYF. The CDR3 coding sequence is TGTGCCACCAGCAGAGATTACAGCGGGAGTATTTACGAGCAGTACTTC.

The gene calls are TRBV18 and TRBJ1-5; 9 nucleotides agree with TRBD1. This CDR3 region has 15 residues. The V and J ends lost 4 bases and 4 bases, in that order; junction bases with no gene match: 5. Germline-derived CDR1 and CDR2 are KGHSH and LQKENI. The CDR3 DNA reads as TGTGCCAGCTCACGGGAAGACAGGGGGAATCAGCCCCAGCATTTT. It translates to CASSREDRGNQPQHF. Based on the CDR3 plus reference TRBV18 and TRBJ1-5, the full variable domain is NAGVMQNPRHLVRRRGQEARLRCSPMKGHSHVYWYRQLPEEGLKFMVYLQKENIIDESGMPKERFSAEFPKEGPSILRIQQVVRGDSAAYFCASSREDRGNQPQHFGDGTRLSIL.

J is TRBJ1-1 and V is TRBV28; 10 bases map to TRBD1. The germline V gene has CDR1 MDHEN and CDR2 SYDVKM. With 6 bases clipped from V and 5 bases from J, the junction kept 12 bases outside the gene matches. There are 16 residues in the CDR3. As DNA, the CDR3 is TGTGCCAGCAGGGGGACCGACAGGGGGCTTCGGACTGAAGCTTTCTTT. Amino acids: CASRGTDRGLRTEAFF.

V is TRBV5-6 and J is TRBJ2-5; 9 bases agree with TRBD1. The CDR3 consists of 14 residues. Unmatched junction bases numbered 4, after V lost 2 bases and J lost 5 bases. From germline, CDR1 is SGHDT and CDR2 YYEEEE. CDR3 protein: CASSLQGAGETQYF. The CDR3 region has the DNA TGTGCCAGCAGCTTACAGGGGGCGGGGGAGACCCAGTACTTC.

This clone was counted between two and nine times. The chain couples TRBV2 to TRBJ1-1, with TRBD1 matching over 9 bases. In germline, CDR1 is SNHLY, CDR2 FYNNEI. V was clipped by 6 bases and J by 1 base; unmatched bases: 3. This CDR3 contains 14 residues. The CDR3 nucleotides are TGTGCCAGCAGCCAACAGGGGGCGAACACTGAAGCTTTCTTT. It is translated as CASSQQGANTEAFF. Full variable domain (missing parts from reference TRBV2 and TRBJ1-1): EPEVTQTPSHQVTQMGQEVILRCVPISNHLYFYWYRQILGQKVEFLVSFYNNEISEKSEIFDDQFSVERPDGSNFTLKIRSTKLEDSAMYFCASSQQGANTEAFFGQGTRLTVV.

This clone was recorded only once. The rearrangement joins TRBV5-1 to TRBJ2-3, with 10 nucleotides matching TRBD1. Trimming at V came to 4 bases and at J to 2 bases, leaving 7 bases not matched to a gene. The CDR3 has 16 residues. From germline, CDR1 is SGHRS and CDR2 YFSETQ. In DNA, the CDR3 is TGCGCCAGCAGCACGCCGGGACAGGGGCTCACAGATACGCAGTATTTT. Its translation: CASSTPGQGLTDTQYF. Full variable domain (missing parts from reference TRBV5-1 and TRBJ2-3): KAGVTQTPRYLIKTRGQQVTLSCSPISGHRSVSWYQQTPGQGLQFLFEYFSETQRNKGNFPGRFSGRQFSNSRSEMNVSTLELGDSALYLCASSTPGQGLTDTQYFGPGTRLTVL.

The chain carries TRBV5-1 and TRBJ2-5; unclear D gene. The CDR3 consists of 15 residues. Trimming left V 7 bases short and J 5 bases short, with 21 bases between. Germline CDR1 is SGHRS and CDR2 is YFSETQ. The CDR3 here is CASYTGPPLRETQYF. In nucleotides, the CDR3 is TGCGCCAGCTATACCGGACCCCCCCTCCGGGAGACCCAGTACTTC.

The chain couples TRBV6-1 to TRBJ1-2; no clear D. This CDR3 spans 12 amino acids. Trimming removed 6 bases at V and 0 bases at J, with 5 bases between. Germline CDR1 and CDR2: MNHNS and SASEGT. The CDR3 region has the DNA TGTGCCAGCAGGACCGCTAACTATGGCTACACCTTC. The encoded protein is CASRTANYGYTF.

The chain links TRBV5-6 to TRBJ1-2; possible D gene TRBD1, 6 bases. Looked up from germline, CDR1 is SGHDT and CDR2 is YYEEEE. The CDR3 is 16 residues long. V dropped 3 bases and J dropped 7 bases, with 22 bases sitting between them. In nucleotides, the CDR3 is TGTGCCAGCAGCTCCCTCCGCGGGGGGGGGCAAAGTGGCTACACCTTC. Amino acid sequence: CASSSLRGGGQSGYTF.

The CDR3 sequence is CASTTGGDYGYTF. CDR3 coding DNA: TGTGCCAGTACGACAGGGGGGGACTATGGCTACACCTTC. The chain has TRBV6-6 and TRBJ1-2; 9 bases map to TRBD1. Germline V gene sequence: CDR1 MNHNY, CDR2 SVGAGI (reference sequence). The CDR3 length is 13 residues. After removal of 9 bases from V and 3 bases from J, the junction contained 5 bases not matched to a gene.

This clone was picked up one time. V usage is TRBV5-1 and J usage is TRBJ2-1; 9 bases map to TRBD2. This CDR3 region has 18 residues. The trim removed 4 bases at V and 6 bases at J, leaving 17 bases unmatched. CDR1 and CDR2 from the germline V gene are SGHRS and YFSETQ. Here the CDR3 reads CASSRSLPGGRVLNEQFF. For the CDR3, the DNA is TGCGCCAGCAGCCGATCCCTCCCGGGCGGGAGGGTCCTCAATGAGCAGTTCTTC.

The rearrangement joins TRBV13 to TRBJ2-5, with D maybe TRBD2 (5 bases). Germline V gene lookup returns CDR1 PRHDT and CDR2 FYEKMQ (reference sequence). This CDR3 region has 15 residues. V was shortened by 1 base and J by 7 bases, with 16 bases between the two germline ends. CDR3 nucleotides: TGTGCCAGCAGCTTAGAATTCCGTCCGGCGGGGACCCAGTACTTC. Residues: CASSLEFRPAGTQYF. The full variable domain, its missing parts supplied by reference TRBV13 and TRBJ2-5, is AAGVIQSPRHLIKEKRETATLKCYPIPRHDTVYWYQQGPGQDPQFLISFYEKMQSDKGSIPDRFSAQQFSDYHSELNMSSLELGDSALYFCASSLEFRPAGTQYFGPGTRLLVL.

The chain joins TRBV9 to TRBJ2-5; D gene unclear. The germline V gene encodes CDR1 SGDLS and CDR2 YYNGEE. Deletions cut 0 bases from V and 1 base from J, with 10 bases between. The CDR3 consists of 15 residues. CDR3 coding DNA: TGTGCCAGCAGCGTAGGCTCGGTACTCCAAGAGACCCAGTACTTC. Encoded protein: CASSVGSVLQETQYF.